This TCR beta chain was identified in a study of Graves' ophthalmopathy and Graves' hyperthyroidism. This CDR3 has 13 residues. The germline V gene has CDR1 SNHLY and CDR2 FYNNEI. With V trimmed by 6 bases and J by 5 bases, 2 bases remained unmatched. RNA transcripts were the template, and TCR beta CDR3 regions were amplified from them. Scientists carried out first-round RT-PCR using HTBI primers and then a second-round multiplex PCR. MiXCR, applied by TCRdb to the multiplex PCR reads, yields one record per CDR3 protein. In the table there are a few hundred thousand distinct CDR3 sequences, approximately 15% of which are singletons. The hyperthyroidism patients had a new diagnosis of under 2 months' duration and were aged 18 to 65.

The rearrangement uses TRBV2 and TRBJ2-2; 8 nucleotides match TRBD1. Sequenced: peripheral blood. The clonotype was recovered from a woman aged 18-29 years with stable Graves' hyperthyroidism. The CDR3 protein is CASRGTGTGELFF. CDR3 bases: TGTGCCAGCAGAGGGACAGGAACCGGGGAGCTGTTTTTT. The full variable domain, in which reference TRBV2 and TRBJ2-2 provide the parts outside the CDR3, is EPEVTQTPSHQVTQMGQEVILRCVPISNHLYFYWYRQILGQKVEFLVSFYNNEISEKSEIFDDQFSVERPDGSNFTLKIRSTKLEDSAMYFCASRGTGTGELFFGEGSRLTVL.